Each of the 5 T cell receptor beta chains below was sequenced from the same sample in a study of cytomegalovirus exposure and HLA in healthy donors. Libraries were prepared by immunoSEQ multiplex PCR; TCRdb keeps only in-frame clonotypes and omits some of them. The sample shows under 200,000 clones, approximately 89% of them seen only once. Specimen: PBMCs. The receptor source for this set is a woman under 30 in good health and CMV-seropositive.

DNA for the CDR3: TGTGCCAGCAGCGTAAGACAGGGCTTCAAGTATGGCTACACCTTC. Protein product: CASSVRQGFKYGYTF. V is TRBV11-3 and J is TRBJ1-2, with 7 positions matching TRBD1. V shed 5 bases and J 5 bases; nucleotides not matched to a gene: 11. Germline CDR1 is SGHNT and CDR2 is YENEEA. The CDR3 loop spans 15 amino acids.

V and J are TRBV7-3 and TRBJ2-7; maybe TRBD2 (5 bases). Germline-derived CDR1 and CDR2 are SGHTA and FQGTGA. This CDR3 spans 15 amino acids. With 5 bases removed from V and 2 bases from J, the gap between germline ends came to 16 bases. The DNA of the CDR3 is TGTGCCAGCAGCCCCTCGGTGAGCGGCCCCTACGAGCAGTACTTC. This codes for CASSPSVSGPYEQYF.

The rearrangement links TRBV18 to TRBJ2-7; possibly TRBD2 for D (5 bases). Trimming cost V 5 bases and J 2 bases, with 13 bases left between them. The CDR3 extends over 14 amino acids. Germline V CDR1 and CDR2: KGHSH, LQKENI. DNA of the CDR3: TGTGCCAGCTCAACGGGAAGCAAGACCTACGAGCAGTACTTC. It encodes CASSTGSKTYEQYF.

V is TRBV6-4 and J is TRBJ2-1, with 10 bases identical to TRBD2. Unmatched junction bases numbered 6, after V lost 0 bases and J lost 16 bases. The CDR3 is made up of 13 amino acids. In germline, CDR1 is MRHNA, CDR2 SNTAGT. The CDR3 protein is CASSDSWTSGRFF. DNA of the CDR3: TGTGCCAGCAGTGACTCCTGGACTAGCGGTAGATTCTTC.

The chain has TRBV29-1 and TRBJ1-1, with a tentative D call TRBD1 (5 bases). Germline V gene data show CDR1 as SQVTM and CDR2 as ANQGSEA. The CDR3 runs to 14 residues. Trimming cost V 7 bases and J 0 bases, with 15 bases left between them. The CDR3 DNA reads TGCAGCGGCGGCAAGACAGTGATGAACACTGAAGCTTTCTTT. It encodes CSGGKTVMNTEAFF.